This T cell receptor beta chain was captured in a study of beta chain features in type 1 diabetes. J lost 2 bases, V lost 4 bases, and 8 bases had no gene match. Germline V CDR1 and CDR2: SGHTA, FQGNSA. The CDR3 runs to 16 residues. This clone was seen a few times. Reverse transcription of all isolated RNA meant that expressed TCRB transcripts were sequenced. Repertoires were generated with immunoSEQ multiplex PCR, while TCRdb's copy carries only in-frame clones and drops some. The sample includes a few hundred thousand clones, roughly 9.6% seen only once; the top ten take 0.03% to 0.04%. The J gene is TRBJ1-5, the V gene TRBV7-2; 7 positions match TRBD1. Material: naive CD4+ T cells from blood. The clonotype originates from a woman aged 18-29 years in good health. The CDR3, as DNA: TGTGCCAGCAGCTCCTCCGGGACAGTGGGCAATCAGCCCCAGCATTTT. Its protein is CASSSSGTVGNQPQHF. Full variable domain (missing parts from reference TRBV7-2 and TRBJ1-5): GAGVSQSPSNKVTEKGKDVELRCDPISGHTALYWYRQSLGQGLEFLIYFQGNSAPDKSGLPSDRFSAERTGGSVSTLTIQRTQQEDSAVYLCASSSSGTVGNQPQHFGDGTRLSIL.